The rows below give T cell receptor beta chains drawn from one sample of a study of T cell changes during pregnancy in multiple sclerosis. TCRdb keeps only in-frame clones here, not all; method: immunoSEQ multiplex PCR. Of about 89,000 clones listed, 85% to 95% are singletons. Sequenced here: peripheral blood, sampled in the third trimester of pregnancy. The receptors were gathered from a female donor with multiple sclerosis, enrolled in a pregnancy study. Both conserved end residues are part of each CDR3. Fields, in order: clone size, D gene, V gene, J gene, CDR3 length, CDR3 protein, CDR3 DNA. A D gene is named only where the DNA matches it firmly. A row's size may be missing; if present it is once, few, many or a size class.

clone_size: few; d_call: .; v_call: TRBV7-9; j_call: TRBJ1-1; cdr3_length: 12; cdr3_aa: CASSLARREAFF; cdr3_nt: TGTGCCAGCAGCTTAGCGCGGAGAGAAGCTTTCTTT
clone_size: .; d_call: TRBD2; v_call: TRBV27; j_call: TRBJ2-1; cdr3_length: 15; cdr3_aa: CASSPRTSGNVEQFF; cdr3_nt: TGTGCCAGCAGTCCCAGGACTAGCGGGAATGTTGAGCAGTTCTTC
clone_size: .; d_call: TRBD2; v_call: TRBV27; j_call: TRBJ2-7; cdr3_length: 15; cdr3_aa: CASSYGGGFAYEQYF; cdr3_nt: TGTGCCAGCAGTTACGGGGGGGGGTTCGCCTACGAGCAGTACTTC
clone_size: .; d_call: TRBD2; v_call: TRBV5-6; j_call: TRBJ2-3; cdr3_length: 15; cdr3_aa: CASSLPAGRTDTQYF; cdr3_nt: TGTGCCAGCAGCTTACCAGCGGGACGCACAGATACGCAGTATTTT
clone_size: .; d_call: TRBD1; v_call: TRBV6-1; j_call: TRBJ1-5; cdr3_length: 15; cdr3_aa: CASSEGPGQGQVQHF; cdr3_nt: TGTGCCAGCAGTGAAGGCCCGGGACAGGGCCAGGTCCAGCATTTT
clone_size: .; d_call: .; v_call: TRBV4-1; j_call: TRBJ2-7; cdr3_length: 14; cdr3_aa: CASSQAVGSYEQYF; cdr3_nt: TGCGCCAGCAGCCAAGCTGTCGGTTCCTACGAGCAGTACTTC
clone_size: .; d_call: TRBD1; v_call: TRBV27; j_call: TRBJ1-1; cdr3_length: 16; cdr3_aa: CASSPIESTGGREAFF; cdr3_nt: TGTGCCAGCAGTCCTATCGAAAGCACAGGGGGTCGGGAAGCTTTCTTT
clone_size: .; d_call: .; v_call: TRBV9; j_call: TRBJ2-2; cdr3_length: 14; cdr3_aa: CASNLRVNTGELFF; cdr3_nt: TGTGCCAGCAACCTCCGGGTGAACACCGGGGAGCTGTTTTTT
clone_size: .; d_call: .; v_call: TRBV25-1; j_call: TRBJ2-1; cdr3_length: 13; cdr3_aa: CASSVEGANEQFF; cdr3_nt: TGTGCCAGCAGTGTGGAGGGGGCGAATGAGCAGTTCTTC
clone_size: once; d_call: .; v_call: TRBV10-3; j_call: TRBJ2-7; cdr3_length: 15; cdr3_aa: CAISGGHFQSYEQYF; cdr3_nt: TGTGCCATCAGTGGCGGGCACTTTCAATCCTACGAGCAGTACTTC
clone_size: .; d_call: TRBD2; v_call: TRBV12-5; j_call: TRBJ2-3; cdr3_length: 18; cdr3_aa: CASGPGLADLTYTDTQYF; cdr3_nt: TGTGCTAGTGGACCGGGACTAGCGGACCTCACATACACAGATACGCAGTATTTT
clone_size: .; d_call: .; v_call: TRBV18; j_call: TRBJ2-7; cdr3_length: 15; cdr3_aa: CASSPPYQGYYEQYF; cdr3_nt: TGTGCCAGCTCACCACCGTATCAGGGATACTACGAGCAGTACTTC
clone_size: .; d_call: .; v_call: TRBV5-1; j_call: TRBJ2-2; cdr3_length: 16; cdr3_aa: CASSLFSGPNTGELFF; cdr3_nt: TGCGCCAGCAGCCTATTCAGTGGGCCCAACACCGGGGAGCTGTTTTTT
clone_size: .; d_call: TRBD2; v_call: TRBV6-4; j_call: TRBJ2-2; cdr3_length: 14; cdr3_aa: CASRTSGNTGELFF; cdr3_nt: TGTGCCAGCAGGACTAGCGGTAACACCGGGGAGCTGTTTTTT
clone_size: .; d_call: .; v_call: TRBV27; j_call: TRBJ1-5; cdr3_length: 16; cdr3_aa: CASSKWGSGVGQPQHF; cdr3_nt: TGTGCCAGCAGTAAATGGGGGTCGGGGGTTGGTCAGCCCCAGCATTTT
clone_size: once; d_call: TRBD2; v_call: TRBV30; j_call: TRBJ2-7; cdr3_length: 12; cdr3_aa: CAGSSGGYEQYF; cdr3_nt: TGTGCCGGTTCTAGCGGGGGTTACGAGCAGTACTTC
clone_size: .; d_call: TRBD1; v_call: TRBV27; j_call: TRBJ2-7; cdr3_length: 14; cdr3_aa: CASSTGVGYREQYF; cdr3_nt: TGTGCCAGCAGTACAGGGGTCGGGTATCGCGAGCAGTACTTC